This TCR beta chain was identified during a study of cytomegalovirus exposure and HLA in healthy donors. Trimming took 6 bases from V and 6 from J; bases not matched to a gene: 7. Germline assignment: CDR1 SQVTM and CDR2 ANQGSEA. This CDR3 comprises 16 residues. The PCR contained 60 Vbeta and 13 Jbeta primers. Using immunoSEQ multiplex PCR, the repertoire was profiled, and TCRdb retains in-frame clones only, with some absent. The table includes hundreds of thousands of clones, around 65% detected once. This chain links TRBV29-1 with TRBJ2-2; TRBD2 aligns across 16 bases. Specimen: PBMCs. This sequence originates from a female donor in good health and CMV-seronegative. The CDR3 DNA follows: TGCAGCGTCCTGGGACTAGCGGGAGGGGTAGCCGGGGAGCTGTTTTTT. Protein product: CSVLGLAGGVAGELFF.